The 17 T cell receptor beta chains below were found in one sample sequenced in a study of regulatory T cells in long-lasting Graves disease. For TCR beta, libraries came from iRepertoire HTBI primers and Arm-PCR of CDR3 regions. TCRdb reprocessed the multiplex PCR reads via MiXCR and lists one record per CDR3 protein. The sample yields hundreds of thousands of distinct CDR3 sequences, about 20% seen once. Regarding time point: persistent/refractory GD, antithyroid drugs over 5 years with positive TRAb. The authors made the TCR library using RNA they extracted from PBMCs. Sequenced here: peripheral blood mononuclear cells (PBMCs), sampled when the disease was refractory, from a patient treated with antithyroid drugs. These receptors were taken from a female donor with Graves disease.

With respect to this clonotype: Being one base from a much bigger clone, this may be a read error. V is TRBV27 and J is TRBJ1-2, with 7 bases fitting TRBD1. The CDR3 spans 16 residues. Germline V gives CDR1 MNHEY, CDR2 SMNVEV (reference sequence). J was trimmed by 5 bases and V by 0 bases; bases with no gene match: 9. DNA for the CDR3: TGTGCCAGCAGTTTATCCGGGGCAGGGGGGAGGTATGGCTACACCTTC. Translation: CASSLSGAGGRYGYTF.

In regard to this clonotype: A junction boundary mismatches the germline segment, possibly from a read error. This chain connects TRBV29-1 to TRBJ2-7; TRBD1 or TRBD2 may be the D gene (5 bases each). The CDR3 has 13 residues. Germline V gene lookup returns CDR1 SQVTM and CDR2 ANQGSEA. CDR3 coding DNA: TGCAGCGTTCGGGGCGGGCCCGGTTACGAGCACTACTTC. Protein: CSVRGGPGYEHYF.

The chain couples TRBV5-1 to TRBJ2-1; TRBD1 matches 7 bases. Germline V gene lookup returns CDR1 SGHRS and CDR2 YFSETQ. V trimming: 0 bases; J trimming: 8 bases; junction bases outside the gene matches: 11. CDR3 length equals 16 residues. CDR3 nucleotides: TGCGCCAGCAGCTTGGGCAAACAGGGGTGGTTGCATGAGCAGTTCTTC. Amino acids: CASSLGKQGWLHEQFF.

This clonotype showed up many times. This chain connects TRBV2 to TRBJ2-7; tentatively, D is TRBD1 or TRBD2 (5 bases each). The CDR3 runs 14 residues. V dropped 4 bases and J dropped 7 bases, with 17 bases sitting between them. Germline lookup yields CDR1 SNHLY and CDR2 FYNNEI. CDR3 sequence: CASSGAGLAGEQYF. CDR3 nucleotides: TGTGCCAGCAGTGGGGCAGGGCTCGCGGGTGAGCAGTACTTC.

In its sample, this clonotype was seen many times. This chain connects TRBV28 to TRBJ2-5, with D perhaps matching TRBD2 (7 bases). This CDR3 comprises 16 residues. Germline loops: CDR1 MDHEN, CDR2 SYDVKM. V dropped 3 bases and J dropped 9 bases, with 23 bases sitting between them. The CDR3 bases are TGTGCCAGCAGTTTTGGGGGGGGCAGGCCCATGGTGTCCCAGTACTTC. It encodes CASSFGGGRPMVSQYF.

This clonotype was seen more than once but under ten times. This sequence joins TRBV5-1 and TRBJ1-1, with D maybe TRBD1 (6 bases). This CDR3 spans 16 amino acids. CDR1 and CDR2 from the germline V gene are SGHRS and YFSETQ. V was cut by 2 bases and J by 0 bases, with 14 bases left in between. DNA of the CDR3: TGCGCCAGCAGCTTTACAGGGACAAATGTGAACACTGAAGCTTTCTTT. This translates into CASSFTGTNVNTEAFF.

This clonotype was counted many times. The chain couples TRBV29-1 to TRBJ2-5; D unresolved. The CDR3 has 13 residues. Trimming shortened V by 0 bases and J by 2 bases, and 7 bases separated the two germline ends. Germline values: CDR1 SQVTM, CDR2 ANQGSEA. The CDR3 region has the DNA TGCAGCGTTGAAGACCCGCTACAAGAGACCCAGTACTTC. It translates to CSVEDPLQETQYF.

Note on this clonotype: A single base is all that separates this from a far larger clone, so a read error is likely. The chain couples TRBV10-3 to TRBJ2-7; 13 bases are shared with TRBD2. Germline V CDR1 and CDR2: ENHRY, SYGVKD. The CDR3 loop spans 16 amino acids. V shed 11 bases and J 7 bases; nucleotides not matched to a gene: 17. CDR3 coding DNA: TGTGCCGGCAGTTTATTCCAGGGACTAGCGGGAAATGAGCAGTACTTC. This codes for CAGSLFQGLAGNEQYF.

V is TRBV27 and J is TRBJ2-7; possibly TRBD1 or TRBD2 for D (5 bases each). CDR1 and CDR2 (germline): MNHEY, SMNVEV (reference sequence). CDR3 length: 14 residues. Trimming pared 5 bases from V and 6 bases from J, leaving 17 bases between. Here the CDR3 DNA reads TGTGCCAGCAGTCGCGCGGTAGGGGCGGGCGAGCAGTACTTC. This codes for CASSRAVGAGEQYF.

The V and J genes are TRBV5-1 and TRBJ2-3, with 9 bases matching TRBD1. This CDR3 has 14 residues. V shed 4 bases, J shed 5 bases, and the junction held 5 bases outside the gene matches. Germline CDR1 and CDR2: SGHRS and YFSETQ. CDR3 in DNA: TGCGCCAGCAGCCCAAGACAGGGGGTAGATACGCAGTATTTT. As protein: CASSPRQGVDTQYF.

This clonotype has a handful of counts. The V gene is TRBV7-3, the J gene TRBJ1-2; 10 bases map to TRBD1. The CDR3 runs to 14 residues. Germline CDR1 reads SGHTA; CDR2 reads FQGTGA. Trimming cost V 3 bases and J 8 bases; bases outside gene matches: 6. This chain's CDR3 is CASSFTGTGDGYTF. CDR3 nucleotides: TGTGCCAGCAGCTTCACCGGGACAGGGGACGGCTACACCTTC. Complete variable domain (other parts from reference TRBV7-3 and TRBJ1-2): GAGVSQTPSNKVTEKGKYVELRCDPISGHTALYWYRQSLGQGPEFLIYFQGTGAADDSGLPNDRFFAVRPEGSVSTLKIQRTERGDSAVYLCASSFTGTGDGYTFGSGTRLTVV.

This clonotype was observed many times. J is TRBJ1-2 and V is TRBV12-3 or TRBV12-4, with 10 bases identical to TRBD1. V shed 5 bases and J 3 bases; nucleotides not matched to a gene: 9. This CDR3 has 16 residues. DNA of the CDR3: TGTGCCAGCAGTGCCCCCCCGGGACAGGGGTACTATGGCTACACCTTC. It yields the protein CASSAPPGQGYYGYTF.

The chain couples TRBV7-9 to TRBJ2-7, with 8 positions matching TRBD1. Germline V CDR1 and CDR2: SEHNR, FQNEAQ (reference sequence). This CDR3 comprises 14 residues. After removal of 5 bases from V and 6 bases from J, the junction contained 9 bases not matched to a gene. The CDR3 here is CASSRGTGAFEQYF. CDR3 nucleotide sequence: TGTGCCAGCAGCCGAGGGACAGGAGCCTTCGAGCAGTACTTC.

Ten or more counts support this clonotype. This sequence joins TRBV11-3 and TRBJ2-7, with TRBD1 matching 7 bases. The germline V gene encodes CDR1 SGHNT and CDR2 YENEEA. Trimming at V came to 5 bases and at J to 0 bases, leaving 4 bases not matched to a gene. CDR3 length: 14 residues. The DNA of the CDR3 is TGTGCCAGCAGCGCCCGGGACAGCTCCTACGAGCAGTACTTC. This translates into CASSARDSSYEQYF.

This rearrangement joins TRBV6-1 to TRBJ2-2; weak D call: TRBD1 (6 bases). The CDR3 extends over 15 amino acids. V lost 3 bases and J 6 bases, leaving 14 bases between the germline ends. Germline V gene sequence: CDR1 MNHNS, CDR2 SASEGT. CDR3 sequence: CASSDPGQLSGELFF. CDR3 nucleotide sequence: TGTGCCAGCAGTGACCCCGGACAGCTGTCCGGGGAGCTGTTTTTT.

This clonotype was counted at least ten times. The DNA for the CDR3 is TGTGCCAGCAGTTTAGTCACGGGAGGGGCAGTCCACGAGCAGTACTTC. Its protein product is CASSLVTGGAVHEQYF. The chain joins TRBV12-3 or TRBV12-4 to TRBJ2-7; 8 bases line up with TRBD2. J gave up 5 bases and V 1 base, and 10 bases lay outside the gene matches. The CDR3 spans 16 residues.

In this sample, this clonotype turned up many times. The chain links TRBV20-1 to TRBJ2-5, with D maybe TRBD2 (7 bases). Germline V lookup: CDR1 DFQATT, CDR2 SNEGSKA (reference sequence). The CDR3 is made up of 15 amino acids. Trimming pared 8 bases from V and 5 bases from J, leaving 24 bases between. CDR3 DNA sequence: TGCAGTCCTATTATTTATCGGGGGGCGGCGGAGACCCAGTACTTC. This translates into CSPIIYRGAAETQYF.